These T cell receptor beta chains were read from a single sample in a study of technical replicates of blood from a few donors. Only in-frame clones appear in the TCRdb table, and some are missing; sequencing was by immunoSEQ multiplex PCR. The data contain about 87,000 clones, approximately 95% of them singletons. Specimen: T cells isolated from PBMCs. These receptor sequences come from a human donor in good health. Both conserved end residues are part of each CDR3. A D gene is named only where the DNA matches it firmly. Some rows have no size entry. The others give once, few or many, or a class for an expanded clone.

CDR3 DNA: TGTGCCAGCTCACGCCAGGACACAGGGACCTACGAGCAGTACTTC
CDR3 protein: CASSRQDTGTYEQYF
J gene: TRBJ2-7
D gene: .
clone size: .
V gene: TRBV18

CDR3 DNA: TGTGCCAGCAGCACACCCAGGGGGCGGAACACTGAAGCTTTCTTT
CDR3 protein: CASSTPRGRNTEAFF
J gene: TRBJ1-1
D gene: TRBD1
clone size: .
V gene: TRBV5-4

CDR3 DNA: TGTGCCAGCAGCTTAGTTCAGGGACAATATGGCTACACCTTC
CDR3 protein: CASSLVQGQYGYTF
J gene: TRBJ1-2
D gene: .
clone size: .
V gene: TRBV7-2

CDR3 DNA: TGCAGCGTTATGTTTCAGGGGATGAACATTCAGTACTTC
CDR3 protein: CSVMFQGMNIQYF
J gene: TRBJ2-4
D gene: .
clone size: .
V gene: TRBV29-1

CDR3 DNA: TGTGCCAGCAGCTTAGTGTCGGAGTACATCGTCTATAGCAATCAGCCCCAGCATTTT
CDR3 protein: CASSLVSEYIVYSNQPQHF
J gene: TRBJ1-5
D gene: .
clone size: .
V gene: TRBV7-9

CDR3 DNA: TGTGCCAGCAGCCAAGAGGGGACACCGTCCTACGAGCAGTACTTC
CDR3 protein: CASSQEGTPSYEQYF
J gene: TRBJ2-7
D gene: .
clone size: .
V gene: TRBV4-2

CDR3 DNA: TGTGCCACAATGACAGGGGGCCATGGCTACACCTTC
CDR3 protein: CATMTGGHGYTF
J gene: TRBJ1-2
D gene: TRBD1
clone size: once
V gene: TRBV27

CDR3 DNA: TGTGCCTGGAGTGGGAGCCTGAATAGCGGGAGCAAGACAGATACGCAGTATTTT
CDR3 protein: CAWSGSLNSGSKTDTQYF
J gene: TRBJ2-3
D gene: TRBD2
clone size: .
V gene: TRBV30

CDR3 DNA: TGTGCCTGGAGTGTAGGCAGGTCCACAGATACGCAGTATTTT
CDR3 protein: CAWSVGRSTDTQYF
J gene: TRBJ2-3
D gene: .
clone size: .
V gene: TRBV30

CDR3 DNA: TGTGCCAGCAAGAAACAGAGCTCTGGAAACACCATATATTTT
CDR3 protein: CASKKQSSGNTIYF
J gene: TRBJ1-3
D gene: .
clone size: .
V gene: TRBV6-1

CDR3 DNA: TGTGCCAGCAGCCAAGTGGAATCCGGACAGGGAGCTTTCTTT
CDR3 protein: CASSQVESGQGAFF
J gene: TRBJ1-1
D gene: TRBD1
clone size: .
V gene: TRBV4-2

CDR3 DNA: TGTGCCAGCAAGGTGACTAGCGGCTCAAGCTCCTACAATGAGCAGTTCTTC
CDR3 protein: CASKVTSGSSSYNEQFF
J gene: TRBJ2-1
D gene: TRBD2
clone size: .
V gene: TRBV2

CDR3 DNA: TGCGCCAGCAGCCGCCCGGGACTAGCGGACTACAATGAGCAGTTCTTC
CDR3 protein: CASSRPGLADYNEQFF
J gene: TRBJ2-1
D gene: TRBD2
clone size: .
V gene: TRBV4-1

CDR3 DNA: TGTGCCAGCAGTCCAGGGGGCCTAAGCGAAAAACTGTTTTTT
CDR3 protein: CASSPGGLSEKLFF
J gene: TRBJ1-4
D gene: TRBD1
clone size: .
V gene: TRBV28

CDR3 DNA: TGTGCCAGCAGTTCCTACAGGGGGCAGATGAACACTGAAGCTTTCTTT
CDR3 protein: CASSSYRGQMNTEAFF
J gene: TRBJ1-1
D gene: TRBD1
clone size: .
V gene: TRBV27

CDR3 DNA: TGTGCCAGCAGTGACGGGGTTGGGTATGAGCAGTTCTTC
CDR3 protein: CASSDGVGYEQFF
J gene: TRBJ2-1
D gene: .
clone size: .
V gene: TRBV6-1

CDR3 DNA: TGCAGCGTCCTAATAGCGGGAGGTCGCTCCTACGAGCAGTACTTC
CDR3 protein: CSVLIAGGRSYEQYF
J gene: TRBJ2-7
D gene: TRBD2
clone size: .
V gene: TRBV29-1

CDR3 DNA: TGTGCCAGCAGCTTTGACAGGTCAGGAACTGAAGCTTTCTTT
CDR3 protein: CASSFDRSGTEAFF
J gene: TRBJ1-1
D gene: .
clone size: once
V gene: TRBV11-3

CDR3 DNA: TGTGCCAGCAGCCTAGACAGGGGAGAAAAACTGTTTTTT
CDR3 protein: CASSLDRGEKLFF
J gene: TRBJ1-4
D gene: TRBD1
clone size: .
V gene: TRBV7-7

CDR3 DNA: TGCGCCAGCAGTCACCCCCTCGCGGGCAGGAACACCGGGGAGCTGTTTTTT
CDR3 protein: CASSHPLAGRNTGELFF
J gene: TRBJ2-2
D gene: .
clone size: .
V gene: TRBV10-1

CDR3 DNA: TGTGCCAGTAGTACCGGACTTTTCTACGAGCAGTACTTC
CDR3 protein: CASSTGLFYEQYF
J gene: TRBJ2-7
D gene: .
clone size: once
V gene: TRBV19

CDR3 DNA: TGTGCCAGCAGCCAGAGGGCGGGACTAGCTTTAGATACGCAGTATTTT
CDR3 protein: CASSQRAGLALDTQYF
J gene: TRBJ2-3
D gene: TRBD2
clone size: .
V gene: TRBV4-2